The present entry profiles one TCR beta chain with its context. Distinct nucleotide sequences in the sample also encode this CDR3. As to time point: baseline, week 1 (first vaccination visit). Described treatment: pre-vaccination baseline after standard-of-care therapy. The CDR3 runs 15 residues. CDR1 and CDR2 from the germline V gene are SEHNR and FQNEAQ (reference sequence). V shed 3 bases, J shed 1 base, and the junction held 4 bases outside the gene matches. The sample belongs to a study of a mutant IDH1 vaccine in newly diagnosed glioma. As for the study in general: Former treatment meant radiotherapy, temozolomide, or both; the majority had gotten both.

Clones were read by immunoSEQ multiplex PCR, and TCRdb kept only the in-frame ones, dropping some. The table includes just under 95,000 clones, under 90% detected once. The source was PBMCs, collected from a glioma patient treated with radiotherapy, temozolomide or both. This chain links TRBV7-9 with TRBJ2-5, with 8 bases identical to TRBD1. This sequence originates from a woman aged 45-59 years with glioma. CDR3: CASSFGQGGQETQYF. CDR3 in DNA: TGTGCCAGCAGCTTCGGACAGGGTGGCCAAGAGACCCAGTACTTC. The full variable domain, in which reference TRBV7-9 and TRBJ2-5 provide the parts outside the CDR3, is DTGVSQNPRHKITKRGQNVTFRCDPISEHNRLYWYRQTLGQGPEFLTYFQNEAQLEKSRLLSDRFSAERPKGSFSTLEIQRTEQGDSAMYLCASSFGQGGQETQYFGPGTRLLVL.